The TCR beta chain described here comes from a study of human T cells and chemical hapten exposure. The study's findings and limits: Significantly more large CDR3 similarity clusters arose among expanded TCRs than among controls.

Notes on this clonotype: The antigen is unknown.

The CDR3 is 15 residues long. V lost 3 bases and J lost 1; bases outside the gene matches: 2. Per germline, CDR1 LGHNA and CDR2 YNFKEQ. The time point was: pre-sensitization, week 0. The treatment was: therapeutic diphenylcyclopropenone sensitization with weekly scalp DPC. The library tagged each cDNA molecule with unique molecular identifiers. MiXCR was run by TCRdb on the RACE reads, yielding one entry per CDR3 protein. In the table there are about 51,000 distinct CDR3 sequences, about 9.2% of which are singletons. The receptor was derived from a woman between 35 and 50 years old with alopecia areata. Some clones in this sample may be carry-over from other donors' samples. The input for sequencing was whole blood, taken in connection with sensitization to the hapten diphenylcyclopropenone (DPC). The chain combines TRBV4-2 with TRBJ2-5, with 10 nucleotides matching TRBD1. CDR3 DNA sequence: TGTGCCAGCAGCCAGGGACAGGGGACCCAAGAGACCCAGTACTTC. This gives the protein CASSQGQGTQETQYF.